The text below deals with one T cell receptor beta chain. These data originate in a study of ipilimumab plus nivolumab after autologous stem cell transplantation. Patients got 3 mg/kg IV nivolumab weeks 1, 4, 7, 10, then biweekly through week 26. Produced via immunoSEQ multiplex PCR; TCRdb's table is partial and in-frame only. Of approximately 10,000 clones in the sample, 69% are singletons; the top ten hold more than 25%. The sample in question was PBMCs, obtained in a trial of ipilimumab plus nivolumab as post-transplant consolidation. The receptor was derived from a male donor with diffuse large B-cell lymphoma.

For the CDR3, the DNA is TGTGCCAGCAGCCGGGTACCCCAAGAGACCCAGTACTTC. Protein product: CASSRVPQETQYF. The chain uses TRBV21-1 and TRBJ2-5; the table's D call, TRBD2, was not checked against the DNA. TRBV21-1 is reported as a pseudogene. The CDR3 contains 13 residues.